The source of this T cell receptor beta chain is a study of blood T cell repertoires in COVID-19. The cohort comprised adults aged 18 to 89 years residing in under 25 US areas. Self-reported history from a screening survey and questionnaire set each donor's cohort. Recovered status in Cohort 3 required two negative PCRs, clearance, or symptom resolution. Germline CDR1 is MNHEY and CDR2 is SMNVEV (reference sequence). V was trimmed by 6 bases and J by 8 bases, leaving 13 bases between them. The CDR3 contains 13 residues. Data came from immunoSEQ multiplex PCR; TCRdb stores just in-frame clones and leaves some out. The table has fewer than 400,000 clones, approximately 91% seen once.

V is TRBV27 and J is TRBJ2-2; D remains ambiguous. Sequencing was done on a sample of PBMCs or T cells enriched from blood (not recorded which). The TCR sequence derives from a man in his 60s who had recovered from COVID-19. The CDR3 DNA sequence: TGTGCCAGCAGCCTTCTAGGCTCGGGGGAGCTGTTTTTT. It yields the protein CASSLLGSGELFF.